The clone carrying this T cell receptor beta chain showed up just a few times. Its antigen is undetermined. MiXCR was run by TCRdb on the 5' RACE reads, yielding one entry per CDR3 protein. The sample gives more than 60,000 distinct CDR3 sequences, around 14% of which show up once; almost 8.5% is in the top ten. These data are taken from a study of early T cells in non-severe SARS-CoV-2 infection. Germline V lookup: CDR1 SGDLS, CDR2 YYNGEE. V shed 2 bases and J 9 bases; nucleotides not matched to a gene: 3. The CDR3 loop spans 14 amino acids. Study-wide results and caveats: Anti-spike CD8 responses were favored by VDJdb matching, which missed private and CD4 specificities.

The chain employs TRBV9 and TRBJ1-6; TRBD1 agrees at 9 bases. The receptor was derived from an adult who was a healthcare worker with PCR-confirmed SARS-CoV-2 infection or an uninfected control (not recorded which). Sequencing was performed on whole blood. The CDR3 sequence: CASSVSTGGSPLHF. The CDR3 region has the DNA TGTGCCAGCAGCGTCTCGACAGGGGGTTCACCCCTCCACTTT.